This T cell receptor beta chain is from a study of blood T cell repertoires in COVID-19. Across the study: Researchers got acute and convalescent COVID-19 samples from the United States, Italy and Spain.

The CDR3 has 13 amino acids. Germline values: CDR1 SGHRS, CDR2 YFSETQ. V lost 4 bases, J lost 5 bases, and 11 bases lay in between. In the authors' methods: Scientists estimated how many nucleated cells there were by amplifying reference gene primers. The table came from immunoSEQ multiplex PCR; TCRdb's copy has only in-frame clones and leaves some out. The DNA was the basis for D and trimming; V, J and clone size are from that table. The sample consists of under 250,000 clones, 84% of them appearing once. The specimen was peripheral blood. The TCR comes from a human donor in a cohort sampled during active COVID-19. The chain uses TRBV5-1 and TRBJ2-3; D possibly corresponds to TRBD2 (5 bases). CDR3 in amino acids: CASSPRGGDTQYF. The CDR3 DNA reads TGCGCCAGCAGCCCACGAGGAGGAGATACGCAGTATTTT.